The 15 T cell receptor beta chains in this list originate from one sample, sequenced in a study of cytomegalovirus exposure and HLA in healthy donors. Produced via immunoSEQ multiplex PCR; TCRdb's table is partial and in-frame only. The repertoire consists of about 120,000 clones, with around 96% occurring once and the leading ten covering 1.5% to 2%. What was sequenced was PBMCs. Receptors were obtained from a man between 18 and 29 years old in good health and CMV-seronegative.

The chain employs TRBV6-5 and TRBJ2-3; possible D gene TRBD2, 6 bases. This CDR3 has 15 amino acids. V lost 6 bases, J lost 2 bases, and 15 bases lay in between. In germline, CDR1 is MNHEY, CDR2 SVGAGI. This CDR3 reads CASRTEGGATDTQYF. CDR3 coding DNA: TGTGCCAGCAGGACCGAAGGAGGGGCCACAGATACGCAGTATTTT.

This sequence joins TRBV5-1 and TRBJ1-1; D is perhaps TRBD1 (5 bases). The CDR3 length is 15 residues. V lost 3 bases, J lost 0 bases, and 12 bases lay in between. Germline V CDR1 and CDR2: SGHRS, YFSETQ. The CDR3 nucleotides are TGCGCCAGCAGCTCGACAGCCGCTGTGAACACTGAAGCTTTCTTT. Translating it yields CASSSTAAVNTEAFF.

The chain is built from TRBV5-4 and TRBJ1-4; possible D gene TRBD1, 6 bases. Germline CDR1 reads SGHNT; CDR2 reads YYREEE (reference sequence). This CDR3 is built from 13 residues. V gave up 4 bases and J gave up 8 bases, with 12 bases separating them. CDR3 residues: CASSVRGGEKLFF. The CDR3 bases are TGTGCCAGCAGCGTCAGGGGTGGCGAAAAACTGTTTTTT. The full variable domain, with the rest looked up from reference TRBV5-4 and TRBJ1-4, is ETGVTQSPTHLIKTRGQQVTLRCSSQSGHNTVSWYQQALGQGPQFIFQYYREEENGRGNFPPRFSGLQFPNYSSELNVNALELDDSALYLCASSVRGGEKLFFGSGTQLSVL.

V is TRBV25-1 and J is TRBJ2-1, with TRBD2 matching over 11 bases. V shed 3 bases and J 8 bases; nucleotides not matched to a gene: 15. The CDR3 loop spans 18 amino acids. Germline CDR1 and CDR2: MGHDK and SYGVNS. The CDR3 region is CASSELLLAGEVLDEQFF. CDR3 bases: TGTGCCAGCAGTGAGCTACTACTAGCGGGAGAAGTATTGGATGAGCAGTTCTTC.

V is TRBV18 and J is TRBJ1-1; possibly TRBD1 for D (6 bases). The V end lost 8 bases, the J end lost 3 bases, and 16 bases lay between the germline ends. The length of the CDR3 is 14 residues. CDR1 KGHSH and CDR2 LQKENI come from the germline V gene. CDR3: CASRQGHGDTEAFF. The CDR3 DNA follows: TGTGCCAGCCGTCAGGGACACGGAGACACTGAAGCTTTCTTT.

The CDR3 spells CASSGGLAGVSYNEQFF. CDR3 nucleotides: TGTGCCAGCAGTGGGGGACTAGCGGGGGTCTCCTACAATGAGCAGTTCTTC. V gene TRBV27 combines with J gene TRBJ2-1; 14 bases align to TRBD2. The length of the CDR3 is 17 residues. Germline values: CDR1 MNHEY, CDR2 SMNVEV (reference sequence). V lost 5 bases to trimming and J lost 0 bases; unmatched junction nucleotides: 3.

The chain uses TRBV30 and TRBJ2-7; 7 bases are a match to TRBD2. Germline trimming cut 2 bases from V and 2 bases from J; bases unmatched to any gene: 6. Germline assignment: CDR1 GTSNPN and CDR2 SVGIG (reference sequence). This CDR3 contains 14 residues. The CDR3 region has the DNA TGTGCCTGGAGTCGGGGGGACTGGACCTACGAGCAGTACTTC. Its protein is CAWSRGDWTYEQYF.

This rearrangement joins TRBV29-1 to TRBJ2-5; 8 nucleotides agree with TRBD1. The J call is doubtful: the DNA matches TRBJ2-7 better. The CDR3 loop spans 14 amino acids. Germline-derived CDR1 and CDR2 are SQVTM and ANQGSEA. CDR3 loop: CSVGLTGGSYEQYF. As DNA, the CDR3 is TGCAGCGTTGGATTAACAGGGGGGTCCTACGAGCAGTACTTC.

V is TRBV9 and J is TRBJ2-5; TRBD1 aligns across 10 bases. The CDR3 runs to 16 residues. CDR1 and CDR2 (germline): SGDLS, YYNGEE. V shed 0 bases and J 5 bases; nucleotides not matched to a gene: 7. The CDR3 loop is CASSVVGTGAGETQYF. CDR3 in DNA: TGTGCCAGCAGCGTAGTGGGGACAGGGGCCGGGGAGACCCAGTACTTC. The complete variable domain, with remaining parts taken from reference TRBV9 and TRBJ2-5, reads DSGVTQTPKHLITATGQRVTLRCSPRSGDLSVYWYQQSLDQGLQFLIQYYNGEERAKGNILERFSAQQFPDLHSELNLSSLELGDSALYFCASSVVGTGAGETQYFGPGTRLLVL.

This chain uses TRBV7-6 with TRBJ2-7; weak D call: TRBD2 (6 bases). Looked up from germline, CDR1 is SGHVS and CDR2 is FNYEAQ. This CDR3 is built from 15 residues. V dropped 0 bases and J dropped 4 bases, with 13 bases sitting between them. The DNA for the CDR3 is TGTGCCAGCAGCTTAGCCCCGGGAGTTGTTTACGAGCAGTACTTC. This gives the protein CASSLAPGVVYEQYF.

V gene TRBV6-5 combines with J gene TRBJ1-5; D is undetermined. Deletions cut 3 bases from V and 2 bases from J, with 8 bases between. The germline gives CDR1 MNHEY, CDR2 SVGAGI. This CDR3 has 14 amino acids. The CDR3 sequence: CASSYEGGNQPQHF. The CDR3 DNA follows: TGTGCCAGCAGTTATGAGGGTGGCAATCAGCCCCAGCATTTT.

This chain uses TRBV28 with TRBJ1-2; 8 bases line up with TRBD1. V lost 5 bases, J lost 4 bases, and 12 bases stayed unmatched. Germline CDR1 MDHEN, CDR2 SYDVKM. The CDR3 is made up of 16 amino acids. This chain's CDR3 is CASSPGGPFIVYGYTF. CDR3 nucleotides: TGTGCCAGCAGTCCAGGGGGCCCATTTATTGTCTATGGCTACACCTTC.

This sequence joins TRBV11-3 and TRBJ2-5, with 8 bases aligning to TRBD1. This CDR3 spans 15 amino acids. The ends lost 9 bases at V and 4 bases at J; junction bases unmatched: 13. Per the germline V gene, CDR1 is SGHNT and CDR2 is YENEEA. The CDR3 protein is CASSRGTGRSETQYF. The CDR3, as DNA: TGTGCCAGTTCCCGAGGGACAGGTCGGTCAGAGACCCAGTACTTC.

The rearrangement links TRBV4-3 to TRBJ2-5; perhaps TRBD1 as D (5 bases). This CDR3 is built from 16 residues. CDR1 is LGHNA, CDR2 YSLEER, per germline. Trimming cost V 1 base and J 4 bases, with 16 bases left between them. The CDR3 region has the DNA TGCGCCAGCAGCCAAGGGATTAGGGGAAGGAGAGAGACCCAGTACTTC. This encodes CASSQGIRGRRETQYF.

The V and J genes are TRBV6-5 and TRBJ1-4; 7 bases line up with TRBD1. CDR1 and CDR2 from the germline V gene are MNHEY and SVGAGI. The V gene end was trimmed by 6 bases and the J gene end by 8 bases; junction bases not matched to a gene: 9. The CDR3 has 14 amino acids. The CDR3 is CASRPGGPGEKLFF. Written as DNA, the CDR3 is TGTGCCAGCAGGCCAGGGGGACCAGGGGAAAAACTGTTTTTT.